A single sample gave rise to the 23 T cell receptor beta chains below, sequenced in a study of T cells after yellow fever vaccination. TCRdb fed the 5' RACE reads into MiXCR, producing one record per CDR3 protein. This table has some 250,000 distinct CDR3 sequences, more than 3.5% appearing once. The starting material was PBMCs, obtained 15 days after the yellow fever booster vaccination. The source is a man younger than 30 who received the YFV17D yellow fever vaccine.

This clonotype was counted at least ten times. The chain couples TRBV6-2 or TRBV6-3 to TRBJ1-6; D perhaps matches TRBD1 (5 bases). Germline values: CDR1 MNHEY, CDR2 SVGEGT. Trimming removed 0 bases at V and 8 bases at J, with 5 bases between. This CDR3 contains 13 residues. The CDR3 nucleotides are TGTGCCAGCAGTTACTCGGGGGATTCACCCCTCCACTTT. Amino acids: CASSYSGDSPLHF.

This clonotype was counted at least ten times. One end of the junction does not line up with germline, which may come from a read error. V gene TRBV12-3 or TRBV12-4 combines with J gene TRBJ1-2; the D gene is possibly TRBD1 (5 bases). There are 14 residues in the CDR3. The CDR3 is CASSFSEGYTGSSF. The CDR3 DNA is TGTGCCAGCAGCTTCTCTGAGGGATATACAGGTTCGAGCTTC.

This clonotype was seen ten or more times. V gene TRBV5-6 combines with J gene TRBJ2-3, with D maybe TRBD2 (6 bases). The CDR3 contains 13 residues. Germline CDR1 SGHDT, CDR2 YYEEEE. V shed 6 bases and J shed 4 bases, with 12 bases lying between them. The chain's CDR3 is CASTGGESDTQYF. In DNA, the CDR3 is TGTGCCAGCACCGGGGGAGAGTCAGATACGCAGTATTTT.

This clonotype has at least ten counts. This chain connects TRBV7-6 to TRBJ2-1; D gene unclear. The CDR3 runs 13 residues. The V end lost 1 base, the J end lost 12 bases, and 13 bases lay between the germline ends. Germline V gene lookup returns CDR1 SGHVS and CDR2 FNYEAQ. CDR3 amino acids: CASSLDSTYGQFF. Written as DNA, the CDR3 is TGTGCCAGCAGCTTAGACAGCACATATGGGCAGTTCTTC.

The chain uses TRBV10-2 and TRBJ1-1; no firm D call. CDR1 and CDR2 from the germline V gene are WSHSY and SAAADI. V was shortened by 4 bases and J by 4 bases, with 13 bases between the two germline ends. The CDR3 extends over 14 amino acids. The CDR3 DNA reads as TGCGCCAGCAGTGGCAGCGTTCGAGGCACTGAAGCTTTCTTT. It yields the protein CASSGSVRGTEAFF.

This clonotype occurred many times. This chain's CDR3 is CASKAGEPDTQYF. The CDR3 DNA is TGCGCCAGCAAAGCGGGGGAACCAGATACGCAGTATTTT. The chain uses TRBV10-2 and TRBJ2-3; TRBD2 aligns across 8 bases. CDR1 is WSHSY, CDR2 SAAADI, per germline. The CDR3 is 13 amino acids. V shed 7 bases, J shed 4 bases, and the junction held 4 bases outside the gene matches.

This clonotype was counted many times. The chain joins TRBV6-5 to TRBJ2-3, with D perhaps assigned TRBD1 or TRBD2 (6 bases each). In germline, CDR1 is MNHEY, CDR2 SVGAGI. V lost 2 bases and J lost 4, with 10 bases in between. This CDR3 is 14 amino acids long. Written as DNA, the CDR3 is TGTGCCAGCAGTTACGTGGGGGGCCCAGATACGCAGTATTTT. Translating gives CASSYVGGPDTQYF.

This clonotype was counted at least ten times. This chain links TRBV20-1 with TRBJ2-3; 8 bases align to TRBD2. The CDR3 covers 15 residues. V shed 6 bases and J 4 bases; nucleotides not matched to a gene: 12. Germline assignment: CDR1 DFQATT and CDR2 SNEGSKA (reference sequence). CDR3 loop: CSALVPSGGADTQYF. In DNA, the CDR3 is TGCAGTGCGCTAGTACCCAGCGGGGGAGCAGATACGCAGTATTTT.

This clonotype was seen ten or more times. The rearrangement joins TRBV7-9 to TRBJ2-3; 7 nucleotides match TRBD2. CDR3 length: 14 amino acids. Germline V CDR1 and CDR2: SEHNR, FQNEAQ (reference sequence). With V trimmed by 5 bases and J by 6 bases, 8 bases remained unmatched. CDR3 protein: CASSKSTSEDTQYF. In DNA, the CDR3 is TGTGCCAGCAGCAAGTCAACTAGCGAGGATACGCAGTATTTT.

This clonotype was counted ten times or more. This chain uses TRBV5-1 with TRBJ2-3, with 7 positions matching TRBD2. The CDR3 totals 15 residues. Trimming took 0 bases from V and 1 from J; bases not matched to a gene: 2. Germline CDR1 SGHRS, CDR2 YFSETQ. The CDR3 DNA reads as TGCGCCAGCAGCTTGGGTCGGGGGGGCACAGATACGCAGTATTTT. It yields the protein CASSLGRGGTDTQYF.

The sample holds many counts of this clonotype. The gene calls are TRBV7-6 and TRBJ2-1; 14 positions agree with TRBD2. Germline V gene data show CDR1 as SGHVS and CDR2 as FNYEAQ. The CDR3 is 19 residues long. The V segment lost 5 bases and the J segment 4 bases; nucleotides outside the gene matches: 13. CDR3 nucleotides: TGTGCCAGCAGCCTACCAAGGTTGGGACTAGCGGGAGAGTACAATGAGCAGTTCTTC. Amino acid sequence: CASSLPRLGLAGEYNEQFF.

This clonotype has a count of ten or more. V usage is TRBV20-1 and J usage is TRBJ1-2; D gene ambiguous. The V end was cut by 5 bases, the J end by 8 bases, with 15 bases between. This CDR3 is built from 12 residues. Germline values: CDR1 DFQATT, CDR2 SNEGSKA (reference sequence). The CDR3 region has the DNA TGCAGTGCTCCCGACGCGGGAATCGGCTACACCTTC. Its translation: CSAPDAGIGYTF.

This clonotype came up many times. The chain has TRBV7-9 and TRBJ1-2, with D perhaps matching TRBD1 (6 bases). Per the germline V gene, CDR1 is SEHNR and CDR2 is FQNEAQ (reference sequence). This CDR3 is built from 15 residues. Trimming took 1 base from V and 2 from J, leaving 11 bases between them. Written as DNA, the CDR3 is TGTGCCAGCAGCTTAGTCGCGGGGGCGAACTATGGCTACACCTTC. Protein product: CASSLVAGANYGYTF.

Many counts were recorded for this clonotype. The chain recombines TRBV5-1 with TRBJ2-7; 10 nucleotides agree with TRBD1. After removal of 0 bases from V and 0 bases from J, the junction contained 6 bases not matched to a gene. The CDR3 is 17 residues long. Germline CDR1 SGHRS, CDR2 YFSETQ. The CDR3 spells CASSLGAGTGVSYEQYF. CDR3 DNA: TGCGCCAGCAGCTTGGGCGCCGGGACAGGGGTCTCCTACGAGCAGTACTTC.

The sample holds many counts of this clonotype. This chain links TRBV5-1 with TRBJ2-7, with 9 bases fitting TRBD1. The CDR3 is 15 amino acids. CDR1 and CDR2 from the germline V gene are SGHRS and YFSETQ. V was pared by 0 bases and J by 3 bases, with 4 bases of the junction left unmatched. CDR3 nucleotide sequence: TGCGCCAGCAGCTTGGGTACAGGGGGCTTCTACGAGCAGTACTTC. This translates into CASSLGTGGFYEQYF.

This clonotype was recorded at least ten times. The chain joins TRBV15 to TRBJ1-1; D is undetermined. Looked up from germline, CDR1 is LNHNV and CDR2 is YYDKDF (reference sequence). The CDR3 is 13 amino acids. The V end was cut by 0 bases, the J end by 1 base, with 3 bases between. The CDR3 here is CATSRDPNTEAFF. The DNA for the CDR3 is TGTGCCACCAGCAGAGATCCGAACACTGAAGCTTTCTTT. The variable domain in full, completed from reference TRBV15 and TRBJ1-1, reads DAMVIQNPRYQVTQFGKPVTLSCSQTLNHNVMYWYQQKSSQAPKLLFHYYDKDFNNEADTPDNFQSRRPNTSFCFLDIRSPGLGDTAMYLCATSRDPNTEAFFGQGTRLTVV.

This clonotype was observed many times. The rearrangement links TRBV5-4 to TRBJ2-1; D is ambiguous. Trimming pared 0 bases from V and 5 bases from J, leaving 6 bases between. The CDR3 covers 13 residues. The germline gives CDR1 SGHNT, CDR2 YYREEE (reference sequence). The CDR3 region has the DNA TGTGCCAGCAGCTTGGGGCCCGACAATGAGCAGTTCTTC. Translation gives CASSLGPDNEQFF.

In this sample, this clonotype turned up many times. The DNA of the CDR3 is TGTGCCAGCAGTGAATTTAGGGGCGTTAAATCACCCCTCCACTTT. Protein sequence: CASSEFRGVKSPLHF. The chain links TRBV25-1 to TRBJ1-6; a weak D match, TRBD1 (5 bases). Germline assignment: CDR1 MGHDK and CDR2 SYGVNS. The CDR3 spans 15 residues. V was clipped by 1 base and J by 10 bases, with 14 bases between them.

This clonotype appeared many times. V and J are TRBV27 and TRBJ1-2; D remains ambiguous. CDR3 length: 14 amino acids. In germline, CDR1 is MNHEY, CDR2 SMNVEV (reference sequence). Trimming took off 1 base at V and 4 bases at J, with 10 bases between the two ends. CDR3 protein: CASSLFLGGYGYTF. CDR3 in DNA: TGTGCCAGCAGTTTATTTCTGGGTGGCTATGGCTACACCTTC.

This clonotype was recorded many times. The J gene is TRBJ2-3, the V gene TRBV7-8; TRBD1 agrees at 10 bases. This CDR3 is built from 15 residues. Germline CDR1 is SGHVS and CDR2 is FQNEAQ. V gave up 2 bases and J gave up 4 bases; unmatched junction bases: 3. CDR3 loop: CASSLRDRGPDTQYF. DNA for the CDR3: TGTGCCAGCAGCTTAAGGGACAGGGGACCAGATACGCAGTATTTT.

Ten or more counts support this clonotype. The genes are TRBV6-2 or TRBV6-3 and TRBJ2-7; 7 bases line up with TRBD1. The V gene end was trimmed by 2 bases and the J gene end by 2 bases; junction bases not matched to a gene: 6. CDR1 is MNHEY, CDR2 SVGEGT, per germline. The CDR3 runs to 15 residues. In DNA form, the CDR3 reads TGTGCCAGCAGTTACCGCGCCGGACAGGCCTACGAGCAGTACGTC. This codes for CASSYRAGQAYEQYV.

This clonotype has ten or more counts. The chain uses TRBV10-3 and TRBJ2-7; 12 nucleotides agree with TRBD2. The CDR3 loop spans 14 amino acids. V shed 10 bases and J 5 bases; nucleotides not matched to a gene: 9. Germline CDR1 and CDR2: ENHRY and SYGVKD. The CDR3 is CATRTSGVRNEQYF. The CDR3 region has the DNA TGTGCCACCCGGACTAGCGGGGTTAGGAACGAGCAGTACTTC.

This clonotype has ten or more counts. J is TRBJ1-1 and V is TRBV13; no clear D gene. Looked up from germline, CDR1 is PRHDT and CDR2 is FYEKMQ (reference sequence). V was trimmed by 7 bases and J by 0 bases, leaving 12 bases between them. The CDR3 covers 14 residues. The CDR3 protein is CASTVAGMNTEAFF. The CDR3 DNA follows: TGTGCCAGCACGGTGGCAGGTATGAACACTGAAGCTTTCTTT.